Given below is one T cell receptor (beta chain) in context. Its antigen remains unknown. Then a second PCR, running roughly 7 to 11 cycles, was carried out with a sample-barcoded 5' primer and a J-beta primer mix. TCRdb processed the 5' RACE reads anew with MiXCR; each CDR3 protein has one entry. The data hold about 970,000 distinct CDR3 sequences, with 51% observed a single time. The sample originates from a study of blood T cells in healthy people across ages. Study-wide results and limits: With naive T cell percentage, TCR beta diversity showed a strong correlation. Long-lived and aged donors differed, with more naive CD4+ cells and higher diversity in the long-lived.

Extraction of total RNA produced a minimum of 5 micrograms from each sample. The germline V gene encodes CDR1 MDHEN and CDR2 SYDVKM. This CDR3 comprises 15 residues. Material for sequencing was blood. The clonotype comes from a woman aged 55 to 70 in good health. The chain couples TRBV28 to TRBJ2-5; 7 nucleotides line up with TRBD2. The J call is in doubt because the DNA end fits TRBJ2-7 better. The CDR3: CASLPPGGLYYEQYF. The DNA for the CDR3 is TGTGCCAGCCTCCCCCCGGGGGGTCTTTACTACGAGCAGTACTTC.